The text below deals with one T cell receptor beta chain. The sample is drawn from a study of identifying expanded T cells in peripheral blood. No infections or other immune events were documented during collection. The data were produced by immunoSEQ multiplex PCR, yet TCRdb's version contains in-frame clones alone and is incomplete. Found here are around 85,000 clones, around 91% of them singletons; the top ten hold approximately 2.6%. This sequence originates from a person between 18 and 75 years old in good health. Sequences were obtained from blood.

In DNA form, the CDR3 reads TGTGCCAGCAGTTACCGTCAGGGTGGGGAAAAACTGTTTTTT. Its translation: CASSYRQGGEKLFF. The rearrangement links TRBV6-5 to TRBJ1-4, with TRBD1 as a possible D gene (5 bases). V gave up 2 bases and J gave up 8 bases, with 12 bases separating them. Germline assignment: CDR1 MNHEY and CDR2 SVGAGI. There are 14 residues in the CDR3.